This T cell receptor beta chain was observed in a study of radiation and T cells in renal cell carcinoma (dated by TCRdb to the early 2020s). Notes on the research overall: Samples came from a clinical trial, in which primary renal cell carcinomas received 15 Gy stereotactic body radiation therapy followed by nephrectomy 4 weeks later. In total, roughly 52 samples, comprising around 26 tumors and around 27 peripheral blood samples, were subjected to TCR beta sequencing. A total of 4,016,671 unique CDR3 nucleotide sequences, encoding around 2.7 million unique CDR3 amino acid sequences, were found across all 50 or so samples. The investigation overall reported the following: Effects of radiation dose or scheduling on the TCR repertoire could not be addressed with the single-armed trial design. Tracking of blood repertoire dynamics stopped at less than five weeks after treatment, with no follow-up past that point. No pretreatment tumor biopsies were available, so the baseline intratumoral presence of clonotypes could not be determined. In blood, the top tumor clonotypes increased between baseline and 2 weeks post-radiation and then shrank by 4 weeks, which suggests that tumor-resident clones expanded only transiently.

The time point label, read with the paper, signifies: baseline pretreatment blood. This specimen's treatment or condition label, per the study, means: 15 Gy SBRT to primary tumor, nephrectomy 4 weeks later. Serial peripheral blood from radiation-treated patients was sampled at baseline, 2 weeks and 4 weeks after SBRT to track tumor-enriched clonotypes. Every patient's renal cell carcinoma showed clear cell pathology. Genomic DNA for TCR sequencing was prepared using the QIAamp DNA Blood Mini Kit (Qiagen). The analyses included only samples that passed all quality control checks. Comments on this clone: Its antigen is not yet known. Base qualities are not provided; no much larger clone lies one nucleotide away.

For CDR1 and CDR2, the germline V gene lists SGHDN and FVKESK. Its CDR3 holds 13 amino acids, cysteine through phenylalanine. This entry keeps only the CDR3 DNA: 39 bases, framed from base 1. V and J are truncated by 4 bases and 7 bases respectively, leaving an intervening sequence of 11 bases. TCR beta libraries were generated from genomic DNA with the immunoSEQ kit, following the manufacturer's recommendations. To prepare the libraries, a first multiplex PCR with proprietary primers was run, followed by a second PCR that added unique barcodes, and a bead cleanup was done after each round. A positive control reaction and a negative control reaction, both provided in the kit, were run with every batch of samples. The final libraries were assessed on an Agilent 4200 TapeStation D1000 ScreenTape, pooled by volume, and quantified by qPCR. Sequencing was performed on an Illumina NextSeq500 with a MidOutput 150-cycle cartridge, and 156 Read1 and 15 Index1 cycles were run with kit custom primers. The pooled library was loaded at around 1 pM, and about 21% PhiX control was spiked in. The authors processed their data as follows. Vendor-processed data were analyzed in R, and a clonotype was defined as all T cells sharing the same CDR3 nucleotide sequence. In the clone abundance analyses, frequencies were normalized to the 10,000 most abundant clones in each sample. Before analysis, public T cell clones were removed, and these numbered fewer than six per sample on average. Tumor-enriched clonotypes and baseline blood-enriched clonotypes were defined as those with an abundance difference of at least 32-fold between compartments. A beta-binomial differential abundance model was used to identify clonotypes that expanded or contracted between blood time points. Tumor-blood repertoire similarity was measured with the Baroni-Urbani and Buser coefficient, and group comparisons used two-tailed Wilcoxon tests in R. TCRdb provides this immuneACCESS table in a form limited to in-frame rearrangements. Some clones are lacking; in checked studies, under half of them reflect an unresolved V gene, and why the rest are absent is not known. D and trimming come from the DNA, and the V and J calls and clone size come from that table. This sample is represented by approximately 100,000 clones; about 86% of them were singletons. The top ten clonotypes cover around 7.9% of the sample.

This clonotype was sampled from a man aged 45-65 years with renal cell carcinoma. Specimen: blood, collected from a patient whose treatment included radiotherapy and nephrectomy. The chain couples TRBV14 to TRBJ2-1; the D gene lacks a confident call. The DNA sequence reads TGTGCCAGCAGCCCGCAGTCCGGTAATGAGCAGTTCTTC. This translates into CASSPQSGNEQFF.